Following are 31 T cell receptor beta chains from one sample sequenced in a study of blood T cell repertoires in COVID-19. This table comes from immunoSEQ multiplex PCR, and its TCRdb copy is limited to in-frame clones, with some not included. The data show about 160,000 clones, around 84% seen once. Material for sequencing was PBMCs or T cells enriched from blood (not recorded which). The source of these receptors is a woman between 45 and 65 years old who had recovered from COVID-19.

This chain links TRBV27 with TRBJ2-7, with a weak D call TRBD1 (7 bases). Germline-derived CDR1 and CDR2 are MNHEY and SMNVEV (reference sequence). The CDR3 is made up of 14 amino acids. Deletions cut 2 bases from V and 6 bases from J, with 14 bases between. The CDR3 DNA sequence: TGTGCCAGCAGTTTAGGTCAGGGGGGTAGCGAGCAGTACTTC. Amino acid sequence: CASSLGQGGSEQYF.

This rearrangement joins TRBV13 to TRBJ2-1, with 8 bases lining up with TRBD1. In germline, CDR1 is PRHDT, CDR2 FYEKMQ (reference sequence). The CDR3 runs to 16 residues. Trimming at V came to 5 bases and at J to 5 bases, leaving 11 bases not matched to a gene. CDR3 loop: CASSETTGERNNEQFF. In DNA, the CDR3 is TGTGCCAGCAGCGAGACGACAGGGGAAAGGAACAATGAGCAGTTCTTC.

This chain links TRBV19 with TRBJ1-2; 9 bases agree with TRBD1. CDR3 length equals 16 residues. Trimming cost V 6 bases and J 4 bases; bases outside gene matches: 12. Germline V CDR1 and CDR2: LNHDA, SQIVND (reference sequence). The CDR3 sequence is CASSTTGGRFGYGYTF. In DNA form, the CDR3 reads TGTGCCAGTAGCACGACAGGGGGGAGATTTGGCTATGGCTACACCTTC. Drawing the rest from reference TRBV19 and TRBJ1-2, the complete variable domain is DGGITQSPKYLFRKEGQNVTLSCEQNLNHDAMYWYRQDPGQGLRLIYYSQIVNDFQKGDIAEGYSVSREKKESFPLTVTSAQKNPTAFYLCASSTTGGRFGYGYTFGSGTRLTVV.

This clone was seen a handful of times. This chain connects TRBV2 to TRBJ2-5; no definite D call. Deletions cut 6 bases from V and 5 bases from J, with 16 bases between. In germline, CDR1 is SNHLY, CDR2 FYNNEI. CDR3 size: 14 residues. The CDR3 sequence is CASRVEKRRETQYF. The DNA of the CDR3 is TGTGCCAGCAGGGTTGAGAAGCGAAGGGAGACCCAGTACTTC.

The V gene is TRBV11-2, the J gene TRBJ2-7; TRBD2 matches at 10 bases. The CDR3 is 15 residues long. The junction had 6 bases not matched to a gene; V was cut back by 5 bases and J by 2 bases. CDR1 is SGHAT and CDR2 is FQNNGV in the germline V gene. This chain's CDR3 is CASSPVAGGTYEQYF. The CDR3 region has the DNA TGTGCCAGCAGCCCCGTAGCGGGAGGTACCTACGAGCAGTACTTC.

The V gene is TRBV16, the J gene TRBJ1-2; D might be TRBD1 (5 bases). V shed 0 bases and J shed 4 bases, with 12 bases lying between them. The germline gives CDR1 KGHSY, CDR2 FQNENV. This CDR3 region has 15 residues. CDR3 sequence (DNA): TGTGCCAGCAGCCAATCAGTGACAGCGAGCTATGGCTACACCTTC. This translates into CASSQSVTASYGYTF.

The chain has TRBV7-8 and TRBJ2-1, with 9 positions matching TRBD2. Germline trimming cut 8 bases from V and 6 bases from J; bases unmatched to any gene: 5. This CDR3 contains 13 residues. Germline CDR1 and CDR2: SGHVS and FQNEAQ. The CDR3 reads CASARGLANEQFF. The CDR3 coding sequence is TGTGCCAGCGCGCGGGGACTAGCCAATGAGCAGTTCTTC.

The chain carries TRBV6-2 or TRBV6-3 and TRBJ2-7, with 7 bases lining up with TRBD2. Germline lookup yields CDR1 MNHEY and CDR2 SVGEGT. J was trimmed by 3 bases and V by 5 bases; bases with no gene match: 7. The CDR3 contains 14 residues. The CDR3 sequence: CASSNRDYGYEQYF. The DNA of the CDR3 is TGTGCCAGCAGTAACCGGGACTATGGCTACGAGCAGTACTTC.

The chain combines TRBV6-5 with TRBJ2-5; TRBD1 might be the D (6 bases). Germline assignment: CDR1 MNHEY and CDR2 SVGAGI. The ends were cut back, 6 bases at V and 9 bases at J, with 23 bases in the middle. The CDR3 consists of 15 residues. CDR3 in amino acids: CASSLEDSGGLSQYF. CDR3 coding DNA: TGTGCCAGCAGCCTCGAGGACAGCGGAGGTCTCTCCCAGTACTTC.

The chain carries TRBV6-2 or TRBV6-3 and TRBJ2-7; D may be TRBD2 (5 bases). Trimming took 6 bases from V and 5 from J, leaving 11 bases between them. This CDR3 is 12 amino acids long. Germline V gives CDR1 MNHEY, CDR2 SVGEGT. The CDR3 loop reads CASSSGVNEQYF. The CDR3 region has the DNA TGTGCCAGCAGCTCCGGGGTGAACGAGCAGTACTTC.

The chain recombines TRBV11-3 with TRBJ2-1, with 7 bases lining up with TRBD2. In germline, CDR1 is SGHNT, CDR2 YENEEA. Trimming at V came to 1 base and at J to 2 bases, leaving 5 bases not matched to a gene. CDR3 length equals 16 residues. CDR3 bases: TGTGCCAGCAGCTTAGGGGCGGGGACTACCTACAATGAGCAGTTCTTC. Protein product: CASSLGAGTTYNEQFF. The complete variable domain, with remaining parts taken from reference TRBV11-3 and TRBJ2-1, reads EAGVVQSPRYKIIEKKQPVAFWCNPISGHNTLYWYLQNLGQGPELLIRYENEEAVDDSQLPKDRFSAERLKGVDSTLKIQPAELGDSAVYLCASSLGAGTTYNEQFFGPGTRLTVL.

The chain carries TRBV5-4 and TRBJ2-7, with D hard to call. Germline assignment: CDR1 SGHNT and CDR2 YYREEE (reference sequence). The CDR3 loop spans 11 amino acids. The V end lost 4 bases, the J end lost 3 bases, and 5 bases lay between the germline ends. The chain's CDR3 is CASSRDYEQYF. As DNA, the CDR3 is TGTGCCAGCAGCCGAGACTACGAGCAGTACTTC.

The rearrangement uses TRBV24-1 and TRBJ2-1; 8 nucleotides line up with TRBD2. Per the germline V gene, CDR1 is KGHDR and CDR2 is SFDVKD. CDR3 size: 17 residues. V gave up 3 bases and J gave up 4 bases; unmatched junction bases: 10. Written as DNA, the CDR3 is TGTGCCACCAGTGATCCTAAGCTAGCGGGTTCATACAATGAGCAGTTCTTC. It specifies CATSDPKLAGSYNEQFF.

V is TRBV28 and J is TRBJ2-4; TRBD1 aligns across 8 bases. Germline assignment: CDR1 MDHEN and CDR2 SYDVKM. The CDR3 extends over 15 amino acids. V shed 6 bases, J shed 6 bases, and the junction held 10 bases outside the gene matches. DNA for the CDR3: TGTGCCAGCAGGACGGACAGGGCAGGCGGAAACATTCAGTACTTC. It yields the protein CASRTDRAGGNIQYF.

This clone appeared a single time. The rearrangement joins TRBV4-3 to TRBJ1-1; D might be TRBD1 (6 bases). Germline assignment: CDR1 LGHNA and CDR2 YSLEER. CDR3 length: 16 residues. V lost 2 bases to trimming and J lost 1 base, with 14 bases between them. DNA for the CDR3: TGCGCCAGCAGCCAATTCGGGAACAGGGCGAACACTGAAGCTTTCTTT. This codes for CASSQFGNRANTEAFF.

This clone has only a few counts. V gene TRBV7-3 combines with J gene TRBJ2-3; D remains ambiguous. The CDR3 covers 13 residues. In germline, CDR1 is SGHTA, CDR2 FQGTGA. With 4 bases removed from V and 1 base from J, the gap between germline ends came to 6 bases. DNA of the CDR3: TGTGCCAGCAGCTCACATCGCACAGATACGCAGTATTTT. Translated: CASSSHRTDTQYF.

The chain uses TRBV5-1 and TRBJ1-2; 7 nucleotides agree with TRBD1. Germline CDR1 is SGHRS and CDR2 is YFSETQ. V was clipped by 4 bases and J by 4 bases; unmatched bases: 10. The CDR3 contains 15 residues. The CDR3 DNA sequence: TGCGCCAGCAGCCCAAAACTACAGGGGATCTATGGCTACACCTTC. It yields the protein CASSPKLQGIYGYTF.

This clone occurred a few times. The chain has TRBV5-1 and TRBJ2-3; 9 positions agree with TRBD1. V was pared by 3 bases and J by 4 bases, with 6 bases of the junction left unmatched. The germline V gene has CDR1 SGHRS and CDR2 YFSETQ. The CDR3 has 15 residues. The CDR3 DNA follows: TGCGCCAGCAGCTCGGGACAGGGCCACTCAGATACGCAGTATTTT. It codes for CASSSGQGHSDTQYF.

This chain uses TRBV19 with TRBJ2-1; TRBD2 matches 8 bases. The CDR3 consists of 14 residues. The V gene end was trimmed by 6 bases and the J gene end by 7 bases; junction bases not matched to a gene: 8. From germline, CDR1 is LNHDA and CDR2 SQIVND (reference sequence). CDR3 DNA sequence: TGTGCCAGTAGGGCTGCGGGAGGAAATAATGAGCAGTTCTTC. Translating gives CASRAAGGNNEQFF. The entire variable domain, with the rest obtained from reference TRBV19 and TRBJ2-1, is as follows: DGGITQSPKYLFRKEGQNVTLSCEQNLNHDAMYWYRQDPGQGLRLIYYSQIVNDFQKGDIAEGYSVSREKKESFPLTVTSAQKNPTAFYLCASRAAGGNNEQFFGPGTRLTVL.

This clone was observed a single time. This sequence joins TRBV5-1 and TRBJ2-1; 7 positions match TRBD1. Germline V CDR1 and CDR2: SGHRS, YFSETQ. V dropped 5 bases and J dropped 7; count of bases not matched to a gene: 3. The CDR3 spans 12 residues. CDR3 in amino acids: CASRTGENEQFF. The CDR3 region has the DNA TGCGCCAGCAGAACAGGGGAGAATGAGCAGTTCTTC.

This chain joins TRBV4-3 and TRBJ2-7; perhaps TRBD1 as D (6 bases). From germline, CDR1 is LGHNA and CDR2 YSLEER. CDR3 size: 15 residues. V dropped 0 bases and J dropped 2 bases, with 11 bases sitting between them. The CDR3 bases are TGCGCCAGCAGCCAAGAGGACAGAAATACCTACGAGCAGTACTTC. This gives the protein CASSQEDRNTYEQYF.

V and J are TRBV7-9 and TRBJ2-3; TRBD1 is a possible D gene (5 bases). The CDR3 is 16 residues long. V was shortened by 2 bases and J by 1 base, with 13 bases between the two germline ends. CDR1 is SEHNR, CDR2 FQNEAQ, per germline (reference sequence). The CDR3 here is CASSLRETGRTDTQYF. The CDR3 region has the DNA TGTGCCAGCAGCTTAAGAGAAACAGGACGCACAGATACGCAGTATTTT.

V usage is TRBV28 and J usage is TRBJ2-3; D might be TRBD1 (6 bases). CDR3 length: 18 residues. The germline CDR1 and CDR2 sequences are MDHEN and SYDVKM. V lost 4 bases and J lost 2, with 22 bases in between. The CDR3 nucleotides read TGTGCCAGCAGTTGGGTTCCAACCGGGACATTATACACAGATACGCAGTATTTT. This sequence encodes CASSWVPTGTLYTDTQYF.

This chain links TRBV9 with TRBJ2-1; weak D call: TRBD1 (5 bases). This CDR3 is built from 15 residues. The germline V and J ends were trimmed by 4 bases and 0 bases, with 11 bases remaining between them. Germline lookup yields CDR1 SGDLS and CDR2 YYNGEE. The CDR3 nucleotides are TGTGCCAGCAGCCGAGGAGACAGCTCCTACAATGAGCAGTTCTTC. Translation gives CASSRGDSSYNEQFF.

The CDR3 is CASTDTRTGVGYGYTF. The CDR3, as DNA: TGTGCCAGCACCGACACCCGGACAGGGGTGGGGTATGGCTACACCTTC. The V and J genes are TRBV6-6 and TRBJ1-2, with 9 nucleotides matching TRBD1. Germline loops: CDR1 MNHNY, CDR2 SVGAGI (reference sequence). V shed 7 bases and J 5 bases; nucleotides not matched to a gene: 14. This CDR3 is built from 16 residues.

CDR3 loop: CASSPLVQRGVSDEQFF. The CDR3, as DNA: TGTGCCAGCAGCCCATTGGTCCAGCGGGGGGTATCGGATGAGCAGTTCTTC. The chain has TRBV7-6 and TRBJ2-1, with 9 bases aligning to TRBD2. CDR3 size: 17 residues. The ends lost 5 bases at V and 8 bases at J; junction bases unmatched: 16. Germline loops: CDR1 SGHVS, CDR2 FNYEAQ.

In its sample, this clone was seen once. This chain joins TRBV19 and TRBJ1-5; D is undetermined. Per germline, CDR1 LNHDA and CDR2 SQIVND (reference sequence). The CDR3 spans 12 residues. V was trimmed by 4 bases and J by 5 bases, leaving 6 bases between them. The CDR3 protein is CASSNGYQPQHF. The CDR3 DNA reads TGTGCCAGTAGTAACGGGTATCAGCCCCAGCATTTT.

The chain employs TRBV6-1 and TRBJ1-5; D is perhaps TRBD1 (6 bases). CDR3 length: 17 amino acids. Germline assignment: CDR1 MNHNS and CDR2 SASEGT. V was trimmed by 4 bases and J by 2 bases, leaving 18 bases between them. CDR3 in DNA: TGTGCCAGCAGTGCGGGACATACAGAATGGGGCAATCAGCCCCAGCATTTT. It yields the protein CASSAGHTEWGNQPQHF.

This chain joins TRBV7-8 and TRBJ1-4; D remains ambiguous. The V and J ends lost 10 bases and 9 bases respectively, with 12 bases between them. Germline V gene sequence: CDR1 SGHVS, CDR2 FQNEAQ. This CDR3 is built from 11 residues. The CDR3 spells CATSERQKLFF. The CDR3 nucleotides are TGTGCCACGTCGGAGAGACAAAAACTGTTTTTT.

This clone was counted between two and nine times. The CDR3 region is CASSLQEANYGYTF. The CDR3 DNA follows: TGCGCCAGCAGCTTACAGGAAGCTAACTATGGCTACACCTTC. This chain joins TRBV5-1 and TRBJ1-2, with D tentatively TRBD1 (5 bases). Trimming pared 2 bases from V and 0 bases from J, leaving 8 bases between. Germline CDR1 and CDR2: SGHRS and YFSETQ. The CDR3 length is 14 residues.

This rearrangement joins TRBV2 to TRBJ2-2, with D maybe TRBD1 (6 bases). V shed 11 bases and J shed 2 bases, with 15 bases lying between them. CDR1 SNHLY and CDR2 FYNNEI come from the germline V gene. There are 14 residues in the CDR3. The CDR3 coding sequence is TGTGCCGGCGGCGGACAGATCAACACCGGGGAGCTGTTTTTT. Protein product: CAGGGQINTGELFF. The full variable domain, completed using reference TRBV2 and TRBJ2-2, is EPEVTQTPSHQVTQMGQEVILRCVPISNHLYFYWYRQILGQKVEFLVSFYNNEISEKSEIFDDQFSVERPDGSNFTLKIRSTKLEDSAMYFCAGGGQINTGELFFGEGSRLTVL.